This is a list of T cell receptor beta chains from one sample in a study of blood T cell repertoires in COVID-19. Here immunoSEQ multiplex PCR was the method, and the copy in TCRdb shows in-frame clones only, minus some. The repertoire consists of 150,000 to 200,000 clones, with 82% occurring once and the leading ten covering 8% to 11%. Sequenced material: peripheral blood. These receptors all stem from a woman of 80 years or more with active or convalescent COVID-19. CDR3s include the opening cysteine and the closing phenylalanine or tryptophan. Fields, in order: V gene, D gene, J gene, clone size, CDR3 protein, CDR3 DNA. The D gene is left open where the match is weak. Some rows mark clone size as missing; the rest say once, few, many or name a class of expanded clone.

TRBV7-3,-,TRBJ2-6,-,CASSFSSGANVLTF,TGTGCCAGCAGCTTCAGCTCTGGGGCCAACGTCCTGACTTTC
TRBV2,-,TRBJ2-3,-,CASSDWRLRLDTQYF,TGTGCCAGCAGTGACTGGAGGCTAAGGTTAGATACGCAGTATTTT
TRBV6-5,-,TRBJ1-6,-,CASSRQLVSLHF,TGTGCCAGCAGTAGACAGTTGGTTTCCCTCCACTTT
TRBV28,TRBD1,TRBJ1-1,-,CAIYPGQGDTEAFF,TGTGCCATTTACCCGGGACAGGGGGACACTGAAGCTTTCTTT
TRBV25-1,TRBD2,TRBJ2-2,-,CASSESRGDTGELFF,TGTGCCAGCAGTGAATCGCGGGGGGACACCGGGGAGCTGTTTTTT
TRBV12-3/TRBV12-4,-,TRBJ1-2,-,CASSLGRGYGYTF,TGTGCCAGCAGTTTGGGCAGGGGCTATGGCTACACCTTC
TRBV6-1,-,TRBJ1-2,-,CASSEAHHYGYTF,TGTGCCAGCAGTGAGGCACACCACTATGGCTACACCTTC
TRBV9,-,TRBJ2-1,-,CASSVGPGVSYNEQFF,TGTGCCAGCAGCGTAGGTCCGGGAGTTTCCTACAATGAGCAGTTCTTC
TRBV9,TRBD2,TRBJ2-7,-,CASSEGLAGTLEQYF,TGTGCCAGCAGCGAGGGACTAGCGGGAACGCTCGAGCAGTACTTC
TRBV29-1,-,TRBJ1-1,-,CSVYRENTEAFF,TGCAGCGTTTACCGAGAAAACACTGAAGCTTTCTTT
TRBV6-6,TRBD1,TRBJ1-1,once,CASSYLRQGANTEAFF,TGTGCCAGCAGTTACCTACGACAGGGGGCGAACACTGAAGCTTTCTTT
TRBV7-9,-,TRBJ2-1,-,CASRSQGASGSNEQFF,TGTGCCAGCAGGTCACAGGGGGCTAGCGGGAGCAATGAGCAGTTCTTC
TRBV24-1,TRBD1,TRBJ2-7,-,CATILRGIYEQYF,TGTGCCACCATCCTCAGGGGGATCTACGAGCAGTACTTC
TRBV2,-,TRBJ2-2,-,CASMWRLGAPASTGELFF,TGTGCCAGCATGTGGAGACTAGGAGCGCCGGCCAGCACCGGGGAGCTGTTTTTT
TRBV6-6,TRBD2,TRBJ2-1,-,CASSYPLDTGTSGRARGNEQFF,TGTGCCAGCAGCTACCCACTCGACACCGGGACTAGCGGGAGGGCCAGGGGGAATGAGCAGTTCTTC
TRBV9,-,TRBJ2-3,once,CASSVEWGGTDTQYF,TGTGCCAGCAGCGTAGAGTGGGGGGGCACAGATACGCAGTATTTT
TRBV24-1,-,TRBJ1-6,few,CATTISTALRSPLHF,TGTGCCACCACTATCTCGACGGCCCTCAGGTCACCCCTCCACTTT
TRBV7-2,TRBD2,TRBJ2-3,-,CASSLVGGSGPDTQYF,TGTGCCAGCAGCTTAGTGGGGGGGAGTGGCCCAGATACGCAGTATTTT
TRBV14,-,TRBJ2-1,-,CASSQDSAGIYNEQFF,TGTGCCAGCAGCCAAGATTCTGCGGGAATATACAATGAGCAGTTCTTC
TRBV19,TRBD2,TRBJ2-3,-,CASSIVLADTQYF,TGTGCCAGTAGTATAGTACTAGCGGATACGCAGTATTTT
TRBV5-1,-,TRBJ1-2,once,CASSRSQDLGHGYTF,TGCGCCAGCAGCCGATCCCAGGATCTGGGGCATGGCTACACCTTC
TRBV5-1,TRBD2,TRBJ2-5,once,CASSSGSSGGETQYF,TGCGCCAGCAGCTCCGGTTCCTCGGGGGGAGAGACCCAGTACTTC
TRBV20-1,-,TRBJ2-1,-,CSASWYRVNEQFF,TGCAGTGCCAGTTGGTACAGGGTGAATGAGCAGTTCTTC
TRBV5-1,TRBD1,TRBJ2-2,-,CASSWGQGAIGIGELFF,TGCGCCAGCAGCTGGGGACAGGGGGCAATTGGAATCGGGGAGCTGTTTTTT